This T cell receptor beta chain came from a study of response to subunit inactivated influenza vaccine. Study outcomes and limitations: Researchers suggested that each seasonal influenza vaccination recruits few new T cells.

In regard to this clonotype: Its antigen remains unknown.

The germline V gene has CDR1 SGHRS and CDR2 YFSETQ. The CDR3 runs 15 residues. Trimming cost V 4 bases and J 1 base; bases outside gene matches: 6. Using its own MiXCR run on the RT-PCR reads, TCRdb lists one record per CDR3 protein. Here the sample spans approximately 300,000 distinct CDR3 sequences, roughly 20% being singletons. The rearrangement uses TRBV5-1 and TRBJ1-1; the match to TRBD1 covers 8 bases. This sample comprised PBMCs from blood, obtained about 20 months after vaccination. The TCR originated in a man in his fifties or sixties who received an inactivated influenza vaccine. In nucleotides, the CDR3 is TGCGCCAGCAGCCCCAAAGGGACAGGGAACACTGAAGCTTTCTTT. Translation: CASSPKGTGNTEAFF.